This record concerns one T cell receptor (beta chain) sequence. Its antigen is as yet unknown. This sample was included in a study of siplizumab effects on memory and regulatory T cells. Findings and caveats of the study: Naive T cell populations appeared to exhibit greater diversity than memory cells and appeared to be major alloresponse contributors.

Sequencing was performed with immunoSEQ multiplex PCR; in TCRdb, only in-frame clones are kept and a portion is missing. Of tens of thousands of clones in the sample, 70% to 90% are singletons; the top ten hold roughly 3.8%. This sequence was found in a human donor in good health. Sequencing used memory CD4+ T cells sorted from blood.

The CDR3 loop is CASSNGQGRTDGYTF. For the CDR3, the DNA is TGTGCCAGCAGCAACGGACAGGGACGAACGGATGGCTACACCTTC. V gene TRBV5-8 combines with J gene TRBJ1-2; 8 bases are shared with TRBD1. The germline V gene encodes CDR1 SGHTS and CDR2 YDEGEE. V shed 4 bases and J 6 bases; nucleotides not matched to a gene: 11. The CDR3 sequence is 15 residues long.